The text below deals with one T cell receptor (beta chain). Its antigen is unknown. No much larger clone is present one base from it, and per-base qualities are unavailable. These data come from a study of response to subunit inactivated influenza vaccine listed by TCRdb under 2018. A note on the overall study: Deep quantitative profiling of the T cell receptor repertoire was used in the study to follow responses to a trivalent subunit inactivated influenza vaccine. General findings and caveats noted by the study authors: The authors proposed that each seasonal influenza vaccination may bring in only a limited number of new T cells.

Library creation used RT-PCR. The instrument was an Illumina HiSeq 2500. In-frame beta chains were kept once TCRdb had trimmed the public reads at Q25 with fastp and called clones with MiXCR. Each entry is one CDR3 protein sequence, shown with its most common DNA and genes. This sample gives 500,000 to 550,000 distinct CDR3 sequences in total; around 8% of them show up just once. The ten biggest clones cover 13% of the sample. The CDR3 spans 13 residues, from the cysteine through the phenylalanine. The read is trimmed to its CDR3 DNA, 39 bases read in frame from base 1. V is cut by 5 bases and J by 7 bases, and the space between the germline ends is 14 bases. CDR1 and CDR2, looked up from the germline V gene, are SGHTA and FQGTGA.

The source material was PBMCs from blood, sampled less than 30 months after vaccination. The source is a man between 45 and 75 years old who received an inactivated influenza vaccine. Donor details come from another sample of the same person, matched by shared clones. The chain employs TRBV7-3 and TRBJ1-1, with no reliable assignment of the D segment. The nucleotides read TGTGCCAGCAGCACCCGGGAGGGAGGTGAAGCTTTCTTT. Its product reads: CASSTREGGEAFF.